The clone carrying this T cell receptor beta chain turned up a few times. Its antigen is unknown. This sample was included in a study of T cells in localized non-small cell lung cancer. Study conclusions and caveats: Paired adjacent lung recovered a median about 60 of the top 100 tumor clones. Sequence data derive from only one tumor region, so heterogeneity remains possible. The highest T cell clonality was in uninvolved adjacent lung, above tumor.

The method was immunoSEQ multiplex PCR; TCRdb's version includes in-frame clones alone and lacks a portion of them. The profile shows roughly 58,000 clones, roughly 80% of them singletons. Germline V gives CDR1 SNHLY, CDR2 FYNNEI. Trimming took 8 bases from V and 0 from J, leaving 10 bases between them. This CDR3 is 13 amino acids long. The receptor was isolated from a man aged 40 to 75 with stage II lung adenocarcinoma. This sample comprised PBMCs, obtained before any cancer treatment. J is TRBJ1-1 and V is TRBV2; tentatively, D is TRBD1 (5 bases). The CDR3 bases are TGTGCCAGCTGGACACTTTTGAACACTGAAGCTTTCTTT. It translates to CASWTLLNTEAFF.